The 23 T cell receptor beta chains reported below all come from one sample, sequenced in a study of Graves' ophthalmopathy and Graves' hyperthyroidism. Amplified TCR beta CDR3 regions were obtained using RNA transcripts as template. Amplification began with first-round RT-PCR using HTBI primers, then second-round multiplex PCR was performed. From the multiplex PCR reads, TCRdb called clonotypes with MiXCR, one entry per CDR3 protein. The sample includes about 480,000 distinct CDR3 sequences, roughly 14% of them seen just once. The source material was blood. The receptor set was obtained from a young woman with Graves' ophthalmopathy.

This clonotype was seen repeatedly, ten times or more. The chain couples TRBV25-1 to TRBJ1-1, with a possible D match to TRBD1 (5 bases). The CDR3 is made up of 12 amino acids. Germline CDR1 reads MGHDK; CDR2 reads SYGVNS. Trimming cost V 6 bases and J 5 bases, with 10 bases left between them. The chain's CDR3 is CASRKGATEAFF. DNA of the CDR3: TGTGCCAGCAGAAAAGGGGCAACTGAAGCTTTCTTT.

The V gene is TRBV9, the J gene TRBJ2-2; tentatively, D is TRBD1 (5 bases). The CDR3 contains 14 residues. CDR1 and CDR2 from the germline V gene are SGDLS and YYNGEE. V was cut by 4 bases and J by 5 bases, with 12 bases left in between. The DNA for the CDR3 is TGTGCCAGCAGCTCCCGGACAACAACCGGGGAGCTGTTTTTT. Residues: CASSSRTTTGELFF.

There are many counts of this clonotype. V is TRBV20-1 and J is TRBJ2-4; 14 bases match TRBD2. Trimming took 5 bases from V and 9 from J; bases not matched to a gene: 3. This CDR3 is built from 13 residues. Germline CDR1 is DFQATT and CDR2 is SNEGSKA (reference sequence). The CDR3: CSAGTSGSSIQYF. For the CDR3, the DNA is TGCAGTGCTGGGACTAGCGGGAGTAGCATTCAGTACTTC.

This clonotype was recorded at least ten times. The rearrangement links TRBV7-9 to TRBJ1-2, with D unresolved. CDR1 SEHNR and CDR2 FQNEAQ come from the germline V gene (reference sequence). The CDR3 consists of 15 residues. The ends were cut back, 1 base at V and 5 bases at J, with 14 bases in the middle. The CDR3 DNA is TGTGCCAGCAGCTTAGTTGTAGGTGCGGGGTATGGCTACACCTTC. The encoded protein is CASSLVVGAGYGYTF.

This clonotype was counted at least ten times. V gene TRBV30 combines with J gene TRBJ1-1, with 7 bases aligning to TRBD1. The V gene's germline CDR1 is GTSNPN and CDR2 SVGIG (reference sequence). Losses at the gene ends were 0 bases for V and 9 bases for J; bases not matched to a gene: 7. This CDR3 has 13 amino acids. The CDR3, as DNA: TGTGCCTGGAGTGTATCCGGGACAGCGAAAGCTTTCTTT. This sequence encodes CAWSVSGTAKAFF. Looking up the rest from reference TRBV30 and TRBJ1-1 gives the full variable domain: SQTIHQWPATLVQPVGSPLSLECTVEGTSNPNLYWYRQAAGRGLQLLFYSVGIGQISSEVPQNLSASRPQDRQFILSSKKLLLSDSGFYLCAWSVSGTAKAFFGQGTRLTVV.

The rearrangement uses TRBV6-1 and TRBJ2-7, with 14 bases fitting TRBD2. V dropped 6 bases and J dropped 3; count of bases not matched to a gene: 7. This CDR3 has 16 amino acids. The germline CDR1 and CDR2 sequences are MNHNS and SASEGT. The CDR3 region is CASRPSGLAGVYEQYF. As DNA, the CDR3 is TGTGCCAGCAGGCCGTCGGGACTAGCGGGAGTCTACGAGCAGTACTTC.

The sample holds many counts of this clonotype. The rearrangement joins TRBV12-5 to TRBJ1-1; D gene ambiguous. Trimming took off 0 bases at V and 5 bases at J, with 19 bases between the two ends. Germline V gene lookup returns CDR1 LGHNT and CDR2 FRNRAP. CDR3 length: 17 residues. The CDR3 spells CASGLVPVERRWTEAFF. In nucleotides, the CDR3 is TGTGCTAGTGGTTTGGTACCCGTTGAAAGAAGGTGGACTGAAGCTTTCTTT.

This clonotype has a count of ten or more. CDR3 DNA: TGTGCCAGCAGTTTCCGGGGGAACACTGAAGCTTTCTTT. Residues: CASSFRGNTEAFF. This chain uses TRBV12-3 or TRBV12-4 with TRBJ1-1; D ambiguous. The V end lost 3 bases, the J end lost 1 base, and 6 bases lay between the germline ends. The CDR3 runs 13 residues.

This clonotype has ten or more counts. The chain carries TRBV6-1 and TRBJ1-2, with D perhaps TRBD1 (5 bases). The CDR3 spans 12 residues. Trimming removed 3 bases from V and 5 bases from J, with 7 bases in between. CDR1 MNHNS and CDR2 SASEGT come from the germline V gene. CDR3 nucleotide sequence: TGTGCCAGCAGTGACAGGGTTTATGGCTACACCTTC. Protein sequence: CASSDRVYGYTF.

This clonotype was recorded at least ten times. The V call is TRBV27, the J call TRBJ1-2, with a possible D match to TRBD1 (6 bases). Per the germline V gene, CDR1 is MNHEY and CDR2 is SMNVEV (reference sequence). V shed 0 bases and J shed 4 bases, with 12 bases lying between them. This CDR3 spans 15 amino acids. DNA for the CDR3: TGTGCCAGCAGTTTATCGAGGGGGGCGGGCTATGGCTACACCTTC. Its translation is CASSLSRGAGYGYTF.

This clonotype was found many times. J is TRBJ1-2 and V is TRBV15, with TRBD1 matching over 11 bases. With V trimmed by 3 bases and J by 1 base, 7 bases remained unmatched. Germline CDR1 is LNHNV and CDR2 is YYDKDF (reference sequence). CDR3 length: 17 amino acids. CDR3 nucleotides: TGTGCCACCAGCAGCATCCGGACAGGGGGCATTAACTATGGCTACACCTTC. The encoded protein is CATSSIRTGGINYGYTF.

This clonotype was observed at least ten times. The CDR3 DNA sequence: TGTGCCAGCAGTTTAACCCGGGGCACTGAAGCTTTCTTT. Protein product: CASSLTRGTEAFF. The chain recombines TRBV12-3 or TRBV12-4 with TRBJ1-1; D is ambiguous. The CDR3 has 13 amino acids. V was trimmed by 2 bases and J by 4 bases, leaving 8 bases between them.

This clonotype was picked up many times. This chain connects TRBV4-1 to TRBJ2-5; D gene uncertain. This CDR3 has 15 amino acids. Trimming took off 0 bases at V and 4 bases at J, with 12 bases between the two ends. Germline CDR1 is MGHRA and CDR2 is YSYEKL. In DNA form, the CDR3 reads TGCGCCAGCAGCCAAGAAGAGCAGAGCGCAGAGACCCAGTACTTC. Protein sequence: CASSQEEQSAETQYF.

The sample holds many counts of this clonotype. Here the CDR3 DNA reads TGTGCCAGCTCACCACAAAGGGCTGGAGGAAACACCATATATTTT. This gives the protein CASSPQRAGGNTIYF. The gene calls are TRBV18 and TRBJ1-3; D is ambiguous. Trimming took 1 base from V and 4 from J, leaving 11 bases between them. The CDR3 totals 15 residues. Per germline, CDR1 KGHSH and CDR2 LQKENI. Combining the CDR3 with reference TRBV18 and TRBJ1-3 gives the whole variable domain NAGVMQNPRHLVRRRGQEARLRCSPMKGHSHVYWYRQLPEEGLKFMVYLQKENIIDESGMPKERFSAEFPKEGPSILRIQQVVRGDSAAYFCASSPQRAGGNTIYFGEGSWLTVV.

This clonotype has at least ten counts. V is TRBV29-1 and J is TRBJ2-5, with TRBD1 matching 7 bases. The CDR3 runs to 14 residues. J gave up 2 bases and V 1 base, and 4 bases lay outside the gene matches. Germline values: CDR1 SQVTM, CDR2 ANQGSEA. CDR3 sequence reads: CSVEADRLQETQYF. The CDR3 bases are TGCAGCGTTGAAGCGGACAGGCTACAAGAGACCCAGTACTTC.

In this sample, this clonotype turned up many times. J is TRBJ2-7 and V is TRBV5-1; the D gene is possibly TRBD1 (6 bases). V was clipped by 4 bases and J by 3 bases, with 14 bases between them. The CDR3 covers 14 residues. Germline loops: CDR1 SGHRS, CDR2 YFSETQ. CDR3 amino acids: CASSPRTEYYEQYF. For the CDR3, the DNA is TGCGCCAGCAGCCCCCGGACAGAATACTACGAGCAGTACTTC.

This clonotype was detected ten times or more. The J gene is TRBJ1-1, the V gene TRBV10-3; no definite D call. The V end lost 0 bases, the J end lost 5 bases, and 16 bases lay between the germline ends. CDR1 and CDR2 (germline): ENHRY, SYGVKD. The CDR3 is made up of 16 amino acids. This CDR3 reads CAISESPTILTTEAFF. In DNA form, the CDR3 reads TGTGCCATCAGTGAGTCCCCGACAATTTTAACGACTGAAGCTTTCTTT.

This clonotype has only a few counts. V gene TRBV12-3 or TRBV12-4 combines with J gene TRBJ2-3, with 8 bases lining up with TRBD2. Losses at the gene ends were 6 bases for V and 5 bases for J; bases not matched to a gene: 10. The CDR3 totals 15 residues. The CDR3 region has the DNA TGTGCCAGCAGCCCGCCTGGACTAGCCGGAGATACGCAGTATTTT. It specifies CASSPPGLAGDTQYF.

This clonotype was observed at least ten times. The chain recombines TRBV12-3 or TRBV12-4 with TRBJ2-5; D is undetermined. This CDR3 spans 16 amino acids. Trimming pared 6 bases from V and 5 bases from J, leaving 22 bases between. As DNA, the CDR3 is TGTGCCAGCAGCCTTGGTCGGTTTCAGGTAGAGGAGACCCAGTACTTC. This gives the protein CASSLGRFQVEETQYF.

This clonotype has ten or more counts. CDR3 DNA sequence: TGCAGCGGGGGCAGCCGGGGGAGTGGAGAGACCCAGTACTTC. It is translated as CSGGSRGSGETQYF. This rearrangement joins TRBV29-1 to TRBJ2-5; possibly TRBD2 for D (6 bases). CDR1 and CDR2 (germline): SQVTM, ANQGSEA. Deletions cut 7 bases from V and 4 bases from J, with 19 bases between. The CDR3 spans 14 residues.

CDR3 DNA: TGTGCCAGTAGGGGAGGGGAAGGAGCCAAAAACATTCAGTACTTC. It codes for CASRGGEGAKNIQYF. V is TRBV19 and J is TRBJ2-4; 7 bases agree with TRBD2. V dropped 6 bases and J dropped 0; count of bases not matched to a gene: 5. This CDR3 has 15 residues. CDR1 is LNHDA, CDR2 SQIVND, per germline (reference sequence).

This clonotype has more than one count but fewer than ten. The rearrangement links TRBV20-1 to TRBJ1-1, with no clear D. This CDR3 contains 15 residues. V shed 3 bases and J shed 1 base, with 15 bases lying between them. The V gene's germline CDR1 is DFQATT and CDR2 SNEGSKA (reference sequence). The CDR3 nucleotides are TGCAGTGCTAGGAGCGCGTCGGCAGGGAACACTGAAGCTTTCTTT. Its protein product is CSARSASAGNTEAFF.

At least ten counts were recorded for this clonotype. The V gene is TRBV24-1, the J gene TRBJ2-6; no reliable D call. The CDR3 has 14 residues. The germline V gene encodes CDR1 KGHDR and CDR2 SFDVKD. Trimming took 5 bases from V and 2 from J, leaving 6 bases between them. CDR3 in amino acids: CATSGATGANVLTF. The CDR3 DNA reads TGTGCCACCAGTGGGGCTACTGGGGCCAACGTCCTGACTTTC.